This T cell receptor (beta chain) is drawn from a study of beta chain features in type 1 diabetes. Looking at the study overall: Sorted cells, 90 million to 120 million in number, were examined across all samples. Study-level points and caveats: Patients with Type 1 diabetes showed moderately but significantly shorter TCRB CDR3s in all four CD4+ subsets.

This clone was counted once. The target antigen is unknown. Sequencing targeted expressed TCRB transcripts, as all isolated RNA had been reverse transcribed. Here immunoSEQ multiplex PCR was the method, and the copy in TCRdb shows in-frame clones only, minus some. This table has 150,000 to 200,000 clones, more than 60% appearing once. The sequence was obtained from a man aged 25 to 45 with type 1 diabetes. The sequenced sample was naive CD4+ T cells from blood.

CDR3 coding DNA: TGCGCCAGCAGCCAAGAGTTTAGAGGAGGGCAGCGTAACTCCTACGAGCAGTACTTC. It codes for CASSQEFRGGQRNSYEQYF. This chain joins TRBV4-1 and TRBJ2-7; D possibly corresponds to TRBD2 (6 bases). V gave up 0 bases and J gave up 0 bases, with 21 bases separating them. CDR3 length: 19 residues. Germline CDR1 reads MGHRA; CDR2 reads YSYEKL.